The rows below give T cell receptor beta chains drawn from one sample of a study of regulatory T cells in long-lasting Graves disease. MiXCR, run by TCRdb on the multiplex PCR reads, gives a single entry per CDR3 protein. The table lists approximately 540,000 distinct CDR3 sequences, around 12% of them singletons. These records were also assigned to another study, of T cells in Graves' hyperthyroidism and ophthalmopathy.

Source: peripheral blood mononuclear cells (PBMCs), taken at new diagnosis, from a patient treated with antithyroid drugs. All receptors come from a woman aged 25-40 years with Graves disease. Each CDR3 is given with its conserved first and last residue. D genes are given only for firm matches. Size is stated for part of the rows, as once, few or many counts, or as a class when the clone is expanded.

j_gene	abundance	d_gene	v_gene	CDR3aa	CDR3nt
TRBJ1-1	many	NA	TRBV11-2	CASSSKLGATRRNTEAFF	TGTGCCAGCAGCTCGAAACTGGGGGCTACACGGAGGAACACTGAAGCTTTCTTT
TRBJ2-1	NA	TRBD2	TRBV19	CASSMAGGLGEQFF	TGTGCCAGTAGTATGGCGGGAGGGCTCGGGGAGCAGTTCTTC
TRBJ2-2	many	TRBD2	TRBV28	CASSTGTSGPLNTGELFF	TGTGCCAGCAGCACCGGGACTAGCGGCCCGTTAAACACCGGGGAGCTGTTTTTT
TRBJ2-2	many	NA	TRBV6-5	CASSYSTLNTGELFF	TGTGCCAGCAGTTACTCGACTCTTAACACCGGGGAGCTGTTTTTT
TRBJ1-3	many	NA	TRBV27	CASSLSPLGVLGGNTIYF	TGTGCCAGCAGTTTATCGCCTTTAGGGGTTCTTGGCGGAAACACCATATATTTT
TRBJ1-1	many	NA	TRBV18	CASSPYIFTEAFF	TGTGCCAGCTCACCCTATATTTTCACTGAAGCTTTCTTT
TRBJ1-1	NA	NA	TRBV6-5	CASSSRGGPTEAFF	TGTGCCAGCAGTTCCCGGGGGGGGCCGACTGAAGCTTTCTTT
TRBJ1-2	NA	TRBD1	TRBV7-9	CASSSWTGPHYGYTF	TGTGCCAGCAGCTCTTGGACAGGGCCGCACTATGGCTACACCTTC
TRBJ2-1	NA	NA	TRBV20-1	CSASWGVAAHNEQFF	TGCAGTGCTAGTTGGGGAGTAGCGGCACACAATGAGCAGTTCTTC
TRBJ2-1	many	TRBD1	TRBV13	CASSPDRASYNEQFF	TGTGCCAGCAGCCCCGACAGGGCCTCCTACAATGAGCAGTTCTTC
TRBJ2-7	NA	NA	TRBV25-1	CASSRAGSYEQYF	TGTGCCAGCAGCCGGGCTGGATCCTACGAGCAGTACTTC
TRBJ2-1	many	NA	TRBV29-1	CSVAHRRNEQFF	TGCAGCGTTGCCCATCGACGGAATGAGCAGTTCTTC
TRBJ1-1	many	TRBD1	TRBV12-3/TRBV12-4	CASSPRQGRNEAFF	TGTGCCAGCAGTCCCCGACAGGGGCGAAATGAGGCTTTCTTT
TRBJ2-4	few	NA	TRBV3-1	CASSQGWKGAKNIQYF	TGTGCCAGCAGCCAAGGTTGGAAGGGAGCCAAAAACATTCAGTACTTC
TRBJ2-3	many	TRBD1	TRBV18	CASSLTGARTDTQYF	TGTGCCAGCTCATTGACAGGGGCCCGGACAGATACGCAGTATTTT
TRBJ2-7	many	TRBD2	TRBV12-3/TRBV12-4	CASSSRAGISYEQYF	TGTGCCAGCAGTTCAAGAGCGGGAATCTCCTACGAGCAGTACTTC
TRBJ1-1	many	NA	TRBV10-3	CAIRGRGLNTEAFF	TGTGCCATCAGGGGTAGGGGTTTGAACACTGAAGCTTTCTTT
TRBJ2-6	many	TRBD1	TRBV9	CASSTTGTASSGANVLTF	TGTGCCAGCAGCACCACCGGGACAGCGAGCTCTGGGGCCAACGTCCTGACTTTC
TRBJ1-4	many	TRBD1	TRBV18	CASQQGAFEKLFF	TGTGCCAGCCAACAGGGGGCCTTTGAAAAACTGTTTTTT
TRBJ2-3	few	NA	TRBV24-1	CATSGVSTDTQYF	TGTGCCACCAGCGGGGTTAGCACAGATACGCAGTATTTT
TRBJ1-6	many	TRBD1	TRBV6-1	CASSETGEESPLHF	TGTGCCAGCAGTGAGACAGGGGAAGAGTCACCCCTCCACTTT
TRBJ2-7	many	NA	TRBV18	CASSPNRDIPYEQYF	TGTGCCAGCTCACCGAACCGGGACATACCCTACGAGCAGTACTTC
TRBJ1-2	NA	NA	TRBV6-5	CASSYGPGLGYTF	TGTGCCAGCAGTTACGGCCCAGGGCTGGGCTACACCTTC
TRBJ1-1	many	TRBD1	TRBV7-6	CASSLGNRGTHTEAFF	TGTGCCAGCAGCTTAGGGAACAGGGGAACTCACACTGAAGCTTTCTTT
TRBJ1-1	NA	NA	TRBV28	CASSFGGQGTTEAFF	TGTGCCAGCAGTTTTGGGGGCCAGGGAACCACTGAAGCTTTCTTT
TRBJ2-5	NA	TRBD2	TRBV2	CASSYGTRQETQYF	TGTGCCAGCAGCTACGGGACTAGACAAGAGACCCAGTACTTC
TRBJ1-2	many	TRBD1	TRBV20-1	CSAGTGTGYGYTF	TGCAGTGCTGGGACAGGGACAGGCTATGGCTACACCTTC
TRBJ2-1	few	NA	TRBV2	CASSDGTGWDNEQFF	TGTGCCAGCAGTGACGGAACAGGGTGGGATAATGAGCAGTTCTTC
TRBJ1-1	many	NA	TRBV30	CAWGLGDRTEAFF	TGTGCCTGGGGCCTCGGGGATCGCACTGAAGCTTTCTTT
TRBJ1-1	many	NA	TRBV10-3	CAISESLLGDTEAFF	TGTGCCATCAGTGAGTCGCTTTTGGGGGACACTGAAGCTTTCTTT
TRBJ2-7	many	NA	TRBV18	CASSPLGDSHEQYF	TGTGCCAGCTCACCACTGGGAGATAGTCACGAGCAGTACTTC
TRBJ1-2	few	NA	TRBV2	CASSLVALANYGYTF	TGTGCCAGCAGCTTGGTGGCACTAGCTAACTATGGCTACACCTTC
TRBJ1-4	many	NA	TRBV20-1	CSARGGLWANEKLFF	TGCAGTGCTAGAGGGGGGCTCTGGGCTAATGAAAAACTGTTTTTT
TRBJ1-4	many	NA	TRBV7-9	CASSHPVSDKALNEKLFF	TGTGCCAGCAGCCATCCGGTCTCGGACAAGGCATTAAATGAAAAACTGTTTTTT
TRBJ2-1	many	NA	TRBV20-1	CSASTGVGVEQFF	TGCAGTGCTAGTACGGGAGTTGGTGTCGAGCAGTTCTTC
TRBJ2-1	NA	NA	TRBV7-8	CASSFRLSSYNEQFF	TGTGCCAGCAGCTTCCGACTAAGCTCCTACAATGAGCAGTTCTTC
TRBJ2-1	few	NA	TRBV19	CASSVGGKGNNEQFF	TGTGCCAGTAGTGTAGGCGGGAAGGGGAACAATGAGCAGTTCTTC
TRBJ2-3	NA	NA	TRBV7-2	CASSAVLHWTDTQYF	TGTGCCAGCAGCGCCGTATTGCATTGGACAGATACGCAGTATTTT